The 10 T cell receptor beta chains given below trace back to one sample, sequenced in a study of blood T cells in healthy people across ages. A sample-barcoded 5' primer and a J-beta primer mix were used in a second PCR of about 7 to 12 cycles. In TCRdb, the 5' RACE reads were re-called with MiXCR into one record per CDR3 protein. This sample yields around 1,500,000 distinct CDR3 sequences, of which roughly 30% are seen a single time; 7.7% belongs to the top ten. The specimen sequenced was blood. The origin of the receptors is a woman aged 25 to 45 in good health.

This clonotype was picked up a small number of times. The chain recombines TRBV7-2 with TRBJ2-1, with D possibly being TRBD2 (5 bases). Trimming stripped 5 bases from V and 9 bases from J, with 11 bases between. CDR3 length equals 12 residues. The germline V gene encodes CDR1 SGHTA and CDR2 FQGNSA. The CDR3 DNA reads TGTGCCAGCAGCGCCCGCCGGGGTGAGCAGTTCTTC. Protein sequence: CASSARRGEQFF.

Regarding this clonotype: One end of the junction does not line up with germline, which may come from a read error. This chain uses TRBV2 with TRBJ2-3; 7 positions agree with TRBD2. The CDR3 extends over 16 amino acids. From germline, CDR1 is SNHLY and CDR2 FYNNEI. In nucleotides, the CDR3 is TGTGCCAGCAGTTTGCGACTAGCCGCGAATCGGGATACGCGGTATTTT. Protein product: CASSLRLAANRDTRYF.

This clonotype was seen a handful of times. The chain employs TRBV5-6 and TRBJ2-1; the match to TRBD2 covers 7 bases. The trim removed 2 bases at V and 1 base at J, leaving 6 bases unmatched. The CDR3 spans 16 residues. Germline CDR1 reads SGHDT; CDR2 reads YYEEEE. The CDR3: CASSFGTGGSYNEQFF. CDR3 DNA sequence: TGTGCCAGCAGCTTCGGAACGGGGGGTTCCTACAATGAGCAGTTCTTC.

The gene calls are TRBV20-1 and TRBJ2-1, with 7 bases matching TRBD2. V lost 0 bases to trimming and J lost 7 bases; unmatched junction nucleotides: 12. CDR1 and CDR2 from the germline V gene are DFQATT and SNEGSKA (reference sequence). CDR3 length: 16 residues. The CDR3 nucleotides are TGCAGTGCTAGAGATCACGGGGGAGGGCCCCGGAATGAGCAGTTCTTC. Its translation: CSARDHGGGPRNEQFF.

This clonotype appeared a few times. The V gene is TRBV25-1, the J gene TRBJ2-1, with TRBD1 matching over 7 bases. Per germline, CDR1 MGHDK and CDR2 SYGVNS. The CDR3 is 16 amino acids. After removal of 2 bases from V and 7 bases from J, the junction contained 11 bases not matched to a gene. CDR3 sequence reads: CASSERDRTRGNEQFF. The CDR3 region has the DNA TGTGCCAGCAGTGAAAGGGACAGAACTAGAGGGAATGAGCAGTTCTTC.

This sequence joins TRBV4-1 and TRBJ1-4; no clear D. CDR1 is MGHRA and CDR2 is YSYEKL in the germline V gene. Trimming pared 1 base from V and 0 bases from J, leaving 12 bases between. The CDR3 extends over 17 amino acids. In DNA form, the CDR3 reads TGCGCCAGCAGCCAAGGTCCCCGGGGTTCAACTAATGAAAAACTGTTTTTT. Encoded protein: CASSQGPRGSTNEKLFF.

This clonotype was counted a few times. The chain has TRBV6-6 and TRBJ2-7, with 9 bases identical to TRBD1. The CDR3 consists of 14 residues. Germline values: CDR1 MNHNY, CDR2 SVGAGI (reference sequence). V was clipped by 5 bases and J by 6 bases; unmatched bases: 8. The CDR3 nucleotides are TGTGCCAGCAGTCCGCTGATGGGACAGGGCGAGCAGTACTTC. This encodes CASSPLMGQGEQYF.

This clonotype was observed a handful of times. V and J are TRBV5-1 and TRBJ2-3; TRBD2 aligns across 7 bases. The germline V gene has CDR1 SGHRS and CDR2 YFSETQ. V lost 4 bases and J lost 6; bases outside the gene matches: 11. This CDR3 is built from 15 residues. CDR3 in DNA: TGCGCCAGCAGCCCCCTGGGCGGGAGTCCCGATACGCAGTATTTT. Protein product: CASSPLGGSPDTQYF.

This clonotype was seen a few times. The genes are TRBV6-5 and TRBJ1-2; TRBD1 is a possible D gene (5 bases). This CDR3 region has 12 residues. V was cut by 2 bases and J by 6 bases, with 7 bases left in between. Germline lookup yields CDR1 MNHEY and CDR2 SVGAGI. DNA of the CDR3: TGTGCCAGCAGTTACGTGGGGGATGGCTACACCTTC. Amino acid sequence: CASSYVGDGYTF.

The J gene is TRBJ2-3, the V gene TRBV7-6; a possible D gene is TRBD2 (5 bases). This CDR3 has 17 residues. Germline CDR1 is SGHVS and CDR2 is FNYEAQ. V dropped 1 base and J dropped 6 bases, with 20 bases sitting between them. Here the CDR3 reads CASSLVLAGPQGDTQYF. The DNA of the CDR3 is TGTGCCAGCAGCTTAGTATTGGCGGGCCCACAAGGCGATACGCAGTATTTT.